This TCR beta chain stems from a study of T-cell reconstitution after alpha-beta-depleted transplantation in children. Points from the study as a whole: T-cell numbers and diversity one year post-transplant derived largely from freshly generated T cells.

Preparation of the TCRbeta library involved a method that used unique molecular identifiers. One entry per CDR3 protein results from TCRdb running MiXCR on the PCR reads. Of hundreds of thousands of distinct CDR3 sequences listed, roughly a quarter are singletons. Germline V CDR1 and CDR2: SGHRS, YFSETQ. Trimming stripped 5 bases from V and 0 bases from J, with 9 bases between. The CDR3 covers 14 residues. In this sample, this clonotype turned up a few times. Its target is unknown. The sequence was obtained from a female patient between 2 and 15 years old who had a stem cell transplant for congenital amegakaryocytic thrombocytopenia, so the T cells may come from the graft donor. The chain is built from TRBV5-1 and TRBJ2-1; D remains unclear. The sequencing used PBMCs, mostly from graft donor cells, collected 360 days after TCRalphabeta/CD19-depleted stem cell transplant. CDR3 bases: TGCGCCAGCAGTCCGCGGAGCTCCTACAATGAGCAGTTCTTC. It yields the protein CASSPRSSYNEQFF.